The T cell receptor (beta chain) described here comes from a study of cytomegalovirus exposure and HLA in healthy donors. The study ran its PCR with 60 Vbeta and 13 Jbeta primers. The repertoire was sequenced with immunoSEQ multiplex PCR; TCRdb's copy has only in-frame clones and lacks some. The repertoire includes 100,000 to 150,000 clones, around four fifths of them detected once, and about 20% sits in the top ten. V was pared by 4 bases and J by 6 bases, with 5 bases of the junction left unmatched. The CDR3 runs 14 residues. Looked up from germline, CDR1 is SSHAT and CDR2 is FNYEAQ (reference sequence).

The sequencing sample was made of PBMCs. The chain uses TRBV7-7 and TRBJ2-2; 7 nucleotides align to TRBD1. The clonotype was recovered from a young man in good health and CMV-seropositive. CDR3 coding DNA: TGTGCCAGCAGCTCCCGACAGGGTTCCGGGGAGCTGTTTTTT. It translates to CASSSRQGSGELFF.